These 15 T cell receptor beta chains were sequenced from one sample in a study of monozygotic twins with inflammatory bowel disease (dated by TCRdb to the late 2010s). Libraries came from 5' RACE. TCRdb names Illumina HiSeq 2500 as the instrument used. Following reprocessing of the reads by TCRdb, the data hold one row per CDR3 protein sequence and no DNA is available. The table for this sample shows roughly 330,000 distinct CDR3 sequences. Over 2% of the sample is held by the ten biggest clonotypes. Sequencing was performed on blood. These receptor sequences come from a human donor with ulcerative colitis or Crohn's disease, or a healthy co-twin of an affected twin (not recorded which).

The rearrangement uses TRBV20-1 and TRBJ2-2. CDR3 size: 13 residues. Germline values: CDR1 DFQATT, CDR2 SNEGSKA (reference sequence). Here the CDR3 reads CSARDSIVGELFF.

V and J are TRBV12-3 or TRBV12-4 and TRBJ2-7; TCRdb calls TRBD2, which cannot be checked without DNA. The CDR3 totals 18 residues. This chain's CDR3 is CASSQTLVGDFPSYEQYF.

The rearrangement joins TRBV5-1 to TRBJ2-6; without DNA, the TCRdb call of TRBD1 cannot be checked. The CDR3 runs 20 residues. In germline, CDR1 is SGHRS, CDR2 YFSETQ. CDR3 protein: CASSYQLAMQGTSGANVLTF.

The chain carries TRBV15 and TRBJ1-2; with no DNA, the TCRdb D assignment of TRBD1 cannot be verified. The CDR3 loop spans 16 amino acids. The germline V gene encodes CDR1 LNHNV and CDR2 YYDKDF (reference sequence). The CDR3 loop is CATSRDRGLTNYGYTF.

The gene calls are TRBV6-5 and TRBJ2-7; no DNA is available, so the TRBD1 call from TCRdb remains unchecked. The germline V gene has CDR1 MNHEY and CDR2 SVGAGI. The CDR3 extends over 18 amino acids. The CDR3 reads CASSPRTTGGLDSYEQYF.

The chain links TRBV24-1 to TRBJ2-7; TCRdb selects TRBD1, and the lack of DNA leaves this call unchecked. The germline V gene encodes CDR1 KGHDR and CDR2 SFDVKD. This CDR3 contains 18 residues. The chain's CDR3 is CATSTSRAMRSASYEQYF.

The CDR3 region is CASSRPGGTGAYEQYF. This sequence joins TRBV12-3 or TRBV12-4 and TRBJ2-7; TCRdb names TRBD1, which stays unverified in the absence of DNA. The CDR3 extends over 16 amino acids.

The V and J genes are TRBV20-1 and TRBJ1-2; no DNA is available, so the TRBD1 call from TCRdb remains unchecked. The CDR3 runs 12 residues. Germline values: CDR1 DFQATT, CDR2 SNEGSKA (reference sequence). CDR3 protein: CSGIGGYYGYTF.

This rearrangement joins TRBV5-1 to TRBJ2-7; no DNA is available, so the TRBD1 call from TCRdb remains unchecked. The CDR3 has 13 residues. Germline V lookup: CDR1 SGHRS, CDR2 YFSETQ. The CDR3 reads CASSLNRAYEQYF.

The chain has TRBV20-1 and TRBJ2-7; with no DNA, the TCRdb D assignment of TRBD1 cannot be verified. Per the germline V gene, CDR1 is DFQATT and CDR2 is SNEGSKA (reference sequence). This CDR3 has 12 amino acids. CDR3 sequence: CSAPGPLYEQYF.

This chain links TRBV28 with TRBJ2-1; TCRdb lists TRBD1, though no DNA is available to test this call. This CDR3 has 16 residues. Germline-derived CDR1 and CDR2 are MDHEN and SYDVKM. CDR3 residues: CASSFGRGASYNEQFF.

The chain employs TRBV4-1 and TRBJ2-2; TCRdb calls TRBD1, which cannot be checked without DNA. The CDR3 consists of 16 residues. The germline gives CDR1 MGHRA, CDR2 YSYEKL. The CDR3 here is CASSQEFGGATGELFF.

The chain couples TRBV7-9 to TRBJ1-6. This CDR3 has 17 amino acids. The germline V gene encodes CDR1 SEHNR and CDR2 FQNEAQ (reference sequence). The chain's CDR3 is CASSFWPSGPYNSPLHF.

The chain links TRBV18 to TRBJ1-1; TCRdb outputs TRBD1, but without DNA this stays unchecked. The CDR3 length is 15 residues. CDR1 KGHSH and CDR2 LQKENI come from the germline V gene. The CDR3 spells CASSPGVGGYTEAFF.

The genes are TRBV7-2 and TRBJ2-7; the D call from TCRdb, TRBD2, cannot be confirmed without DNA. Per the germline V gene, CDR1 is SGHTA and CDR2 is FQGNSA. There are 13 residues in the CDR3. This CDR3 is CASSPRASEEKYF.